Ten or more counts support the clone carrying this T cell receptor (beta chain). The antigen is unknown. This entry is derived from a study of neurological immune-mediated disorders. Study at large: In a group of around 35 multiple sclerosis patients, roughly 30 had the relapsing-remitting type and 3 had the secondary progressive type. Study observations and caveats: None of the CDR3 amino acid sequences of expanded clones were shared across subjects, and this suggested private repertoires in all groups.

The unsorted libraries were made from 2 million PBMCs kept at -80 C. CDR1 is MDHEN and CDR2 is SYDVKM in the germline V gene. The V and J ends lost 3 bases and 6 bases respectively, with 21 bases between them. The CDR3 runs to 17 residues. The cDNA was synthesized by 5'RACE incorporating 10-nucleotide random UMIs. MiXCR, applied by TCRdb to the 5' RACE reads, yields one record per CDR3 protein. The data hold some 70,000 distinct CDR3 sequences, with under 3.5% observed a single time. The sequence derives from a man in his forties with multiple sclerosis. Sequenced input: PBMCs. The chain employs TRBV28 and TRBJ2-1, with a possible D match to TRBD2 (6 bases). CDR3 sequence reads: CASSFWEGKGGTNEQFF. In DNA, the CDR3 is TGTGCCAGCAGTTTTTGGGAAGGGAAGGGCGGGACCAATGAGCAGTTCTTC.